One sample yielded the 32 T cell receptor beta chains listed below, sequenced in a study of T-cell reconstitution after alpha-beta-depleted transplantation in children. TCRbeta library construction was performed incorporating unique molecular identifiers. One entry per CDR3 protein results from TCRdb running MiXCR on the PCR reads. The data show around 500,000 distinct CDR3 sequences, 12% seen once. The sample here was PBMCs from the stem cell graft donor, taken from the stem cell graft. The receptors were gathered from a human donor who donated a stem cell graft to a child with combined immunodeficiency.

The CDR3 here is CASSSGPLDEQYF. CDR3 DNA sequence: TGTGCCAGCAGCTCCGGGCCCCTTGACGAGCAGTACTTC. The chain is built from TRBV7-8 and TRBJ2-7; D not resolved. Trimming pared 4 bases from V and 5 bases from J, leaving 12 bases between. The CDR3 consists of 13 residues. Germline CDR1 is SGHVS and CDR2 is FQNEAQ.

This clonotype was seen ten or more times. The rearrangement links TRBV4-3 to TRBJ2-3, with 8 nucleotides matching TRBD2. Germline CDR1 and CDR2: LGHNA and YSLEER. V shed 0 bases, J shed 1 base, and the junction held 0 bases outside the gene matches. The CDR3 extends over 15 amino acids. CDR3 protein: CASSQEREGTDTQYF. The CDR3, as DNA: TGCGCCAGCAGCCAAGAGCGGGAGGGCACAGATACGCAGTATTTT.

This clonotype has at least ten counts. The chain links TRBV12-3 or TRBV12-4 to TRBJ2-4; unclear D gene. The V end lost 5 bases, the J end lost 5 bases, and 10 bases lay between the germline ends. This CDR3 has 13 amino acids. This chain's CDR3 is CASSPHRENIQYF. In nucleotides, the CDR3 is TGTGCCAGCAGTCCCCACCGGGAAAACATTCAGTACTTC.

The CDR3 DNA sequence: TGCAGCGTTGAAAAGGGGTATGGCTACACCTTC. Translation: CSVEKGYGYTF. V gene TRBV29-1 combines with J gene TRBJ1-2; a weak D match, TRBD1 (5 bases). Germline CDR1 SQVTM, CDR2 ANQGSEA. This CDR3 spans 11 amino acids. Trimming took off 2 bases at V and 5 bases at J, with 6 bases between the two ends.

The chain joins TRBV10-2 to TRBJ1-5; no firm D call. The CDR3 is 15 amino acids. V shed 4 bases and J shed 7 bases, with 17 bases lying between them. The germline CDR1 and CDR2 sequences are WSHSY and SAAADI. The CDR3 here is CASSVGRHPGQPQHF. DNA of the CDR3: TGCGCCAGCAGTGTTGGACGACATCCGGGACAGCCCCAGCATTTT.

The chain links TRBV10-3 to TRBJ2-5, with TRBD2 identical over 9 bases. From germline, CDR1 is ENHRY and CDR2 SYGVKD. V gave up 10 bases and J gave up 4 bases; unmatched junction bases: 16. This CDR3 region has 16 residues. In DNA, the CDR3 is TGTGCCACCCAGAGCAGGCAAGGTAGCGGGGGAGAGACCCAGTACTTC. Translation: CATQSRQGSGGETQYF.

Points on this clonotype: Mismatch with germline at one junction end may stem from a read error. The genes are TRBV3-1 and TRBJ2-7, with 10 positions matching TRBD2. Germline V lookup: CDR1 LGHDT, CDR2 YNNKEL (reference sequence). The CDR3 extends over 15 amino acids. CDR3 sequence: CASSQGASGSYDQYF. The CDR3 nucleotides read TGTGCCAGCAGCCAAGGTGCTAGCGGGAGTTACGATCAGTACTTC.

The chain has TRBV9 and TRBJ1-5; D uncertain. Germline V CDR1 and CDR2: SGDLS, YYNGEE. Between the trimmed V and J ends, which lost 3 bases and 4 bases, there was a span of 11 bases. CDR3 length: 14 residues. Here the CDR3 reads CASSEGTVNQPQHF. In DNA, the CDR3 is TGTGCCAGCAGCGAGGGTACGGTAAATCAGCCCCAGCATTTT.

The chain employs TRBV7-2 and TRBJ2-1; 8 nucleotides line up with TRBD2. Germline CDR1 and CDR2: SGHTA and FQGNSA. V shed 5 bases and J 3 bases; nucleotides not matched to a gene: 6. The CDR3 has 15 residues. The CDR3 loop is CASSAVAGLYNEQFF. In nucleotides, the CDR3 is TGTGCCAGCAGCGCTGTAGCGGGGCTCTACAATGAGCAGTTCTTC.

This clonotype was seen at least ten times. The CDR3 sequence: CATSSRPGENTGELFF. In nucleotides, the CDR3 is TGTGCCACCAGCAGTAGGCCAGGGGAGAACACCGGGGAGCTGTTTTTT. The chain couples TRBV15 to TRBJ2-2; maybe TRBD1 (6 bases). From germline, CDR1 is LNHNV and CDR2 YYDKDF (reference sequence). This CDR3 has 16 residues. V was trimmed by 3 bases and J by 1 base, leaving 12 bases between them.

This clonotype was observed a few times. This CDR3 reads CAWSVVGSRHEQYF. DNA for the CDR3: TGTGCCTGGAGTGTAGTGGGCAGCAGGCACGAGCAGTACTTC. The V call is TRBV30, the J call TRBJ2-7, with unresolved D. The CDR3 loop spans 14 amino acids. V gave up 0 bases and J gave up 5 bases, with 14 bases separating them. Germline V CDR1 and CDR2: GTSNPN, SVGIG (reference sequence). The variable domain in full, with the rest retrieved from reference TRBV30 and TRBJ2-7, is SQTIHQWPATLVQPVGSPLSLECTVEGTSNPNLYWYRQAAGRGLQLLFYSVGIGQISSEVPQNLSASRPQDRQFILSSKKLLLSDSGFYLCAWSVVGSRHEQYFGPGTRLTVT.

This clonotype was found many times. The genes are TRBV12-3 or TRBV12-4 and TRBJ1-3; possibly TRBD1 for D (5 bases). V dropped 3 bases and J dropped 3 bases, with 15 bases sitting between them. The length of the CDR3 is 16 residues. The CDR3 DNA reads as TGTGCCAGCAGTTTCACTCCGGGGACCTTTGGAAACACCATATATTTT. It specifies CASSFTPGTFGNTIYF.

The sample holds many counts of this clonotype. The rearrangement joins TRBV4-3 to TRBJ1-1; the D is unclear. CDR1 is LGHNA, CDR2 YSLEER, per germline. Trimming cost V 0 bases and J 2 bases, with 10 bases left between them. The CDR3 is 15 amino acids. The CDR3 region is CASSQEVRGNTEAFF. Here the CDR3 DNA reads TGCGCCAGCAGCCAAGAAGTCCGGGGAAACACTGAAGCTTTCTTT.

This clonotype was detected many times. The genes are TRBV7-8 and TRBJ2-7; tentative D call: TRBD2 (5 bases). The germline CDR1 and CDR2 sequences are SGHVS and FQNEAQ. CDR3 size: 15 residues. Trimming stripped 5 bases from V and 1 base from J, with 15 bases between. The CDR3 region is CASSLSHGGSYEQYF. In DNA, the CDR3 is TGTGCCAGCAGCCTCTCACATGGAGGTTCCTACGAGCAGTACTTC.

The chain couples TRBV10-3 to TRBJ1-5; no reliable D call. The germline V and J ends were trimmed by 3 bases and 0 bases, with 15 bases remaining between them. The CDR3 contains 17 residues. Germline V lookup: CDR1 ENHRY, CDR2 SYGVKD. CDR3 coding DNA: TGTGCCATCAGTGATGACTTTCTGGGGTATAGCAATCAGCCCCAGCATTTT. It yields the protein CAISDDFLGYSNQPQHF.

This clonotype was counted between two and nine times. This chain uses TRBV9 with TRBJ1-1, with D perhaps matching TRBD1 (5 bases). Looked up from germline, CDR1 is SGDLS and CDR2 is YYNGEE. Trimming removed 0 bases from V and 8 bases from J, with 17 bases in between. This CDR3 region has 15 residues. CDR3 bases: TGTGCCAGCAGCGTAGCCCCCGGGACTACTCCAGAAGCTTTCTTT. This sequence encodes CASSVAPGTTPEAFF.

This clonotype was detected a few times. The CDR3 loop reads CASSLQPYFREDTGELFF. The DNA for the CDR3 is TGTGCCAGCAGCCTCCAACCGTATTTCAGGGAGGACACCGGGGAGCTGTTTTTT. The chain joins TRBV11-2 to TRBJ2-2; perhaps TRBD2 as D (6 bases). The CDR3 contains 18 residues. Germline loops: CDR1 SGHAT, CDR2 FQNNGV. V lost 5 bases to trimming and J lost 3 bases, with 22 bases between them.

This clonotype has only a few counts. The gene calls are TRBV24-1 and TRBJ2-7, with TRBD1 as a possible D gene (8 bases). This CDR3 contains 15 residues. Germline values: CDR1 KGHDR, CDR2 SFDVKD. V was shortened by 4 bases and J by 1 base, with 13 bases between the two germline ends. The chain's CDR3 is CATSEGQGGSYEQYF. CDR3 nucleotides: TGTGCCACCAGTGAAGGACAGGGAGGGTCCTACGAGCAGTACTTC.

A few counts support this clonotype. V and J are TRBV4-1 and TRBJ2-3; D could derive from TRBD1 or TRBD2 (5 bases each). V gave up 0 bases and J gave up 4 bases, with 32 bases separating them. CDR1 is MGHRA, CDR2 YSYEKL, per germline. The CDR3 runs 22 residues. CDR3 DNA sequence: TGCGCCAGCAGCCAAGATCGTGGGGCCAGTGGGGGTTCACTAGTACCCGCAGATACGCAGTATTTT. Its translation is CASSQDRGASGGSLVPADTQYF.

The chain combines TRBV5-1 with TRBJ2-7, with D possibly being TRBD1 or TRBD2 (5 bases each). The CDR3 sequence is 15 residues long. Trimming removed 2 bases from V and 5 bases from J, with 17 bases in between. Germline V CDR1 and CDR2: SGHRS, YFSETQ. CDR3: CASSFGTAGLHEQYF. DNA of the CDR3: TGCGCCAGCAGCTTTGGGACCGCAGGATTGCACGAGCAGTACTTC.

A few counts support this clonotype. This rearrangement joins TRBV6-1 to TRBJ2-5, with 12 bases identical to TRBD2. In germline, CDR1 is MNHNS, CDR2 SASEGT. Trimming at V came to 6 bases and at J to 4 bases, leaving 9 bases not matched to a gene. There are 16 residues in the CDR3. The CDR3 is CASRNPGLAGSETQYF. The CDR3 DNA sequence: TGTGCCAGCAGAAACCCCGGACTAGCGGGATCAGAGACCCAGTACTTC.

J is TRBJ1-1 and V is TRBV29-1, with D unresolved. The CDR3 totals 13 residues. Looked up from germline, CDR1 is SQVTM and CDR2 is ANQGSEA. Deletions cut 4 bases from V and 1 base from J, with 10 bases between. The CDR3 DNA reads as TGCAGCGTTGTACGGATTTGGAACACTGAAGCTTTCTTT. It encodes CSVVRIWNTEAFF.

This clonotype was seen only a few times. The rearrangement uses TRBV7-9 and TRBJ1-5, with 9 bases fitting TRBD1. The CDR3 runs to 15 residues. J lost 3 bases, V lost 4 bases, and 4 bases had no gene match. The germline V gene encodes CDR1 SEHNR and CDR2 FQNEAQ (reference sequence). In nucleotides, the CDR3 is TGTGCCAGCAGCTCGGACAGGGGAAACAATCAGCCCCAGCATTTT. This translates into CASSSDRGNNQPQHF.

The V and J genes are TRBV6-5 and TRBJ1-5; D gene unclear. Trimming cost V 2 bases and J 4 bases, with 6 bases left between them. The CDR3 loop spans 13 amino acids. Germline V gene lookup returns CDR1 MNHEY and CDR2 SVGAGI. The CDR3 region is CASSYALNQPQHF. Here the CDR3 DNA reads TGTGCCAGCAGTTACGCCTTAAATCAGCCCCAGCATTTT.

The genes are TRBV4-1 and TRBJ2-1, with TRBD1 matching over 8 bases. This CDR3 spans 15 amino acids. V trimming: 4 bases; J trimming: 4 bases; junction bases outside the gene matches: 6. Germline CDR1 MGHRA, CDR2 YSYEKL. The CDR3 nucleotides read TGCGCCAGCAGCCTTTGGCAGGGGGCTTACAATGAGCAGTTCTTC. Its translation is CASSLWQGAYNEQFF.

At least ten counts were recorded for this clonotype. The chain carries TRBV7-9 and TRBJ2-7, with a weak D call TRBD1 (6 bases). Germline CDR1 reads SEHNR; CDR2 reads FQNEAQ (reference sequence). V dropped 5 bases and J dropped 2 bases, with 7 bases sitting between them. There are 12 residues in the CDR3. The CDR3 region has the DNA TGTGCCAGCAGCAACAGGGCCTACGAGCAGTACTTC. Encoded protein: CASSNRAYEQYF.

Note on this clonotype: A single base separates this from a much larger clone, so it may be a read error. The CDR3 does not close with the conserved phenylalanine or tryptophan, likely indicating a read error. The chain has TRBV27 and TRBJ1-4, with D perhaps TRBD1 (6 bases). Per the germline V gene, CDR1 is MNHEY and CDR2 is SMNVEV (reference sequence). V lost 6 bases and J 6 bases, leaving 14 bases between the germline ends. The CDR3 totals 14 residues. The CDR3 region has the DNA TGTGCCAGCAGCCCAGGGGTCGGGGATGAAAAACTGTTTTGT. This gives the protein CASSPGVGDEKLFC.

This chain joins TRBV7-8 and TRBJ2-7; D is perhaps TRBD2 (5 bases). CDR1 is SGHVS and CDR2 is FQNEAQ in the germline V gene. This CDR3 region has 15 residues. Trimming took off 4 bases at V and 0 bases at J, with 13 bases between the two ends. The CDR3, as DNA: TGTGCCAGCAGCTCGGGGATATTGGGCTCCTACGAGCAGTACTTC. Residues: CASSSGILGSYEQYF.

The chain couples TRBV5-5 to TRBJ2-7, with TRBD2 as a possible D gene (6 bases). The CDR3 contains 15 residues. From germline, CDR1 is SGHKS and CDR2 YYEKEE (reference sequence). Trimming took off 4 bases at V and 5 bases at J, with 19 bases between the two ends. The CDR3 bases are TGTGCCAGCAGCGGGAACGTCGGTCGCGGGAACGAGCAGTACTTC. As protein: CASSGNVGRGNEQYF.

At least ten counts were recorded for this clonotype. In nucleotides, the CDR3 is TGCGCCAGCAGCCCTCAGCCGGGGGGCCAAGAGACCCAGTACTTC. This codes for CASSPQPGGQETQYF. This rearrangement joins TRBV5-1 to TRBJ2-5; TRBD2 matches 7 bases. V was pared by 4 bases and J by 1 base, with 7 bases of the junction left unmatched. The length of the CDR3 is 15 residues. CDR1 and CDR2 from the germline V gene are SGHRS and YFSETQ.

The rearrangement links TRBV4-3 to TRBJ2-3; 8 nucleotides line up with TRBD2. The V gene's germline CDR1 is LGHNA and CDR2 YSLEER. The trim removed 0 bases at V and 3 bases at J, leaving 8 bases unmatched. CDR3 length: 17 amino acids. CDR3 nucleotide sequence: TGCGCCAGCAGCCAAGATCGCCGGACTAGCAGGACAGATACGCAGTATTTT. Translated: CASSQDRRTSRTDTQYF.

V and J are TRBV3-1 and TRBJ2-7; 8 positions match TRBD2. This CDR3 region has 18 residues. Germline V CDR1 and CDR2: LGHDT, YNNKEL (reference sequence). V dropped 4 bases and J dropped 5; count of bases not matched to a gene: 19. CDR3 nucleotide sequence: TGTGCCAGCAGCCTTCACTGGGAGCGGGGGAGCCCTCTTGACGAGCAGTACTTC. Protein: CASSLHWERGSPLDEQYF.